These 7 T cell receptor beta chains were sequenced from one sample in a study of T cells in Graves' hyperthyroidism and ophthalmopathy. Researchers amplified the TCR beta CDR3 regions from RNA transcripts. Initially, a first-round RT-PCR of the TCR CDR3 employed the HTBI primer set. TCRdb reprocessed the multiplex PCR reads via MiXCR and lists one record per CDR3 protein. Of roughly 500,000 distinct CDR3 sequences detected, 40% to 55% appear once; the ten largest clones hold 35% to 50%. Sequencing was done on a sample of peripheral blood or thyroid tissue (not recorded which). These TCRs come from an adult woman with Graves' disease, either hyperthyroidism or ophthalmopathy (not recorded which).

Comments on this clonotype: Likely a read error: the CDR3 ends without its conserved phenylalanine or tryptophan. The chain joins TRBV2 to TRBJ1-5; D ambiguous. This CDR3 contains 9 residues. V lost 8 bases to trimming and J lost 6 bases, with 2 bases between them. Germline CDR1 and CDR2: SNHLY and FYNNEI. The CDR3, as DNA: TGTGCCAGCGGTCAGCCCCAGCATGTT. Amino acid sequence: CASGQPQHV.

This sequence joins TRBV29-1 and TRBJ2-1; D uncertain. Germline lookup yields CDR1 SQVTM and CDR2 ANQGSEA. Trimming removed 6 bases from V and 10 bases from J, with 22 bases in between. CDR3 length: 14 residues. CDR3: CSVRGSSFAIEQFF. The CDR3 coding sequence is TGCAGCGTCCGTGGATCTAGTTTTGCTATCGAGCAGTTCTTC.

This clonotype was observed at least ten times. This chain links TRBV6-2 or TRBV6-3 with TRBJ1-1; D is uncertain. Germline loops: CDR1 MNHEY, CDR2 SVGEGT. The CDR3 has 14 amino acids. V was shortened by 6 bases and J by 0 bases, with 11 bases between the two germline ends. The CDR3 reads CASSEPPMNTEAFF. CDR3 coding DNA: TGTGCCAGCAGCGAGCCTCCCATGAACACTGAAGCTTTCTTT.

This clonotype appeared many times. V gene TRBV20-1 combines with J gene TRBJ1-1, with D possibly matching TRBD1 (5 bases). Germline CDR1 and CDR2: DFQATT and SNEGSKA (reference sequence). V lost 6 bases and J 6 bases, leaving 17 bases between the germline ends. This CDR3 comprises 13 residues. The CDR3, as DNA: TGCAGTGCGCCTGAAGGCAGGGATGCTGAAGCTTTCTTT. Translating it yields CSAPEGRDAEAFF.

CDR3 sequence reads: CASSPNGRDPLPLRLYGYTF. The CDR3 bases are TGTGCCAGCAGTCCAAACGGACGAGACCCTCTTCCCCTCCGTCTTTATGGCTACACCTTC. The chain carries TRBV7-6 and TRBJ1-2, with D unresolved. The CDR3 runs to 20 residues. Germline V gene sequence: CDR1 SGHVS, CDR2 FNYEAQ. Between the trimmed V and J ends, which lost 6 bases and 5 bases, there was a span of 34 bases. Complete variable domain (other parts from reference TRBV7-6 and TRBJ1-2): GAGVSQSPRYKVTKRGQDVALRCDPISGHVSLYWYRQALGQGPEFLTYFNYEAQQDKSGLPNDRFSAERPEGSISTLTIQRTEQRDSAMYRCASSPNGRDPLPLRLYGYTFGSGTRLTVV.

V gene TRBV19 combines with J gene TRBJ1-2; 7 nucleotides agree with TRBD1. The CDR3 is 13 residues long. Losses at the gene ends were 5 bases for V and 8 bases for J; bases not matched to a gene: 8. Germline lookup yields CDR1 LNHDA and CDR2 SQIVND (reference sequence). CDR3 DNA sequence: TGTGCCAGTAGTCCCTTAGGGGGCGCGGGCTACACCTTC. Amino acids: CASSPLGGAGYTF.

The chain recombines TRBV6-1 with TRBJ1-4; D uncertain. CDR1 is MNHNS and CDR2 is SASEGT in the germline V gene. V was shortened by 7 bases and J by 6 bases, with 9 bases between the two germline ends. The CDR3 consists of 12 residues. This CDR3 is CASTSVDEKLFF. For the CDR3, the DNA is TGTGCCAGCACTTCCGTGGATGAAAAACTGTTTTTT.